These 32 T cell receptor beta chains originate from one sample sequenced in a study of shared T cell receptors in the human thymus. The data were produced by immunoSEQ multiplex PCR, yet TCRdb's version contains in-frame clones alone and is incomplete. There are more than 550,000 clones in the sample; over 75% occur only once, and roughly 0.0094% lies in the top ten. These data were also filed under a second study, of human thymus T cells.

Sample: thymocytes. These receptors came from a boy under two years old with a congenital heart defect.

The genes are TRBV15 and TRBJ1-2, with unresolved D. This CDR3 comprises 12 residues. Trimming removed 2 bases at V and 10 bases at J, with 11 bases between. Germline CDR1 LNHNV, CDR2 YYDKDF (reference sequence). The DNA for the CDR3 is TGTGCCACCAGCAGAAGCGGGAGTGACTACACCTTC. Protein sequence: CATSRSGSDYTF.

The count of this clone is one. The chain joins TRBV5-4 to TRBJ2-7; 8 bases match TRBD1. Germline CDR1 SGHNT, CDR2 YYREEE (reference sequence). With 1 base clipped from V and 3 bases from J, the junction kept 9 bases outside the gene matches. This CDR3 spans 16 amino acids. CDR3 in DNA: TGTGCCAGCAGCTTGATCCGTCCAGGGGGCATCTACGAGCAGTACTTC. It specifies CASSLIRPGGIYEQYF.

The rearrangement links TRBV30 to TRBJ1-4; TRBD1 is a possible D gene (6 bases). The V and J ends lost 0 bases and 8 bases respectively, with 13 bases between them. The CDR3 spans 14 residues. Germline CDR1 and CDR2: GTSNPN and SVGIG (reference sequence). The chain's CDR3 is CAWSVSPGVEKLFF. Here the CDR3 DNA reads TGTGCCTGGAGTGTAAGCCCAGGGGTGGAAAAACTGTTTTTT.

The chain combines TRBV14 with TRBJ2-2; D may be TRBD1 (6 bases). The CDR3 length is 17 residues. Germline lookup yields CDR1 SGHDN and CDR2 FVKESK. The V gene lost 0 bases and the J gene lost 0 bases, with 11 bases spanning the gap. In DNA form, the CDR3 reads TGTGCCAGCAGCCAAGATACAGGGAAATCGAACACCGGGGAGCTGTTTTTT. It is translated as CASSQDTGKSNTGELFF.

V gene TRBV9 combines with J gene TRBJ2-1; 11 bases agree with TRBD2. Trimming cost V 6 bases and J 8 bases; bases outside gene matches: 7. The CDR3 runs to 14 residues. CDR1 SGDLS and CDR2 YYNGEE come from the germline V gene. The DNA for the CDR3 is TGTGCCAGCACCCCGGGACTAGCGGTTTATGAGCAGTTCTTC. Translating it yields CASTPGLAVYEQFF.

The chain joins TRBV6-5 to TRBJ1-5; D gene uncertain. The CDR3 has 13 amino acids. Trimming removed 0 bases at V and 7 bases at J, with 7 bases between. Per the germline V gene, CDR1 is MNHEY and CDR2 is SVGAGI. CDR3 DNA: TGTGCCAGCAGTTACTCCCTTTCCCAGCCCCAGCATTTT. Amino acids: CASSYSLSQPQHF.

J is TRBJ2-1 and V is TRBV29-1, with 7 bases lining up with TRBD2. CDR1 SQVTM and CDR2 ANQGSEA come from the germline V gene. V gave up 3 bases and J gave up 6 bases; unmatched junction bases: 8. The CDR3 is 14 residues long. Here the CDR3 reads CSVESSGALNEQFF. CDR3 nucleotides: TGCAGCGTTGAGTCTAGCGGAGCACTCAATGAGCAGTTCTTC.

The V gene is TRBV9, the J gene TRBJ1-2; D is unclear. V lost 4 bases and J lost 6, with 16 bases in between. Germline assignment: CDR1 SGDLS and CDR2 YYNGEE. This CDR3 spans 14 amino acids. In DNA form, the CDR3 reads TGTGCCAGCAGCCCTGAGGGAGGCTTGGATGGCTACACCTTC. Protein product: CASSPEGGLDGYTF.

V is TRBV2 and J is TRBJ1-2; D not certain. Germline V gene data show CDR1 as SNHLY and CDR2 as FYNNEI. Trimming took 6 bases from V and 6 from J, leaving 8 bases between them. This CDR3 has 11 residues. CDR3 DNA: TGTGCCAGCAGGGAGGGAAATGGCTACACCTTC. This translates into CASREGNGYTF.

The chain uses TRBV10-1 and TRBJ2-5; D is possibly TRBD2 (7 bases). Germline-derived CDR1 and CDR2 are WNHNN and SYGVQD (reference sequence). The CDR3 loop spans 16 amino acids. Trimming took 0 bases from V and 4 from J, leaving 15 bases between them. Written as DNA, the CDR3 is TGCGCCAGCAGTGAGTCGACTCGGGGGGCTCGAGAGACCCAGTACTTC. It encodes CASSESTRGARETQYF.

The gene calls are TRBV7-8 and TRBJ1-4; no clear D gene. The CDR3 consists of 17 residues. The germline gives CDR1 SGHVS, CDR2 FQNEAQ. The V end lost 2 bases, the J end lost 8 bases, and 21 bases lay between the germline ends. CDR3 nucleotide sequence: TGTGCCAGCAGCTTAAGGGTCGGGGAAGAACAGCTCGAAAAACTGTTTTTT. It codes for CASSLRVGEEQLEKLFF.

The CDR3 spells CSASLTGELFF. The CDR3 coding sequence is TGCAGTGCTAGCCTCACCGGGGAGCTGTTTTTT. The chain joins TRBV20-1 to TRBJ2-2; D uncertain. This CDR3 contains 11 residues. V was trimmed by 3 bases and J by 4 bases, leaving 3 bases between them. Germline CDR1 DFQATT, CDR2 SNEGSKA (reference sequence).

The chain links TRBV9 to TRBJ2-3; TRBD2 matches at 10 bases. J lost 2 bases, V lost 3 bases, and 3 bases had no gene match. The CDR3 sequence is 15 residues long. CDR1 is SGDLS and CDR2 is YYNGEE in the germline V gene. In DNA form, the CDR3 reads TGTGCCAGCAGCGCCAGCGGGGGGGCCACAGATACGCAGTATTTT. This gives the protein CASSASGGATDTQYF. Full variable domain (outside the CDR3, taken from reference TRBV9 and TRBJ2-3): DSGVTQTPKHLITATGQRVTLRCSPRSGDLSVYWYQQSLDQGLQFLIQYYNGEERAKGNILERFSAQQFPDLHSELNLSSLELGDSALYFCASSASGGATDTQYFGPGTRLTVL.

This clone was recorded a few times. This chain links TRBV27 with TRBJ2-1, with 9 bases that match TRBD1. The CDR3 covers 14 residues. In germline, CDR1 is MNHEY, CDR2 SMNVEV (reference sequence). V was pared by 5 bases and J by 5 bases, with 4 bases of the junction left unmatched. The DNA of the CDR3 is TGTGCCAGCAGTATGGGACAGGGAAACAATGAGCAGTTCTTC. As protein: CASSMGQGNNEQFF.

The V and J genes are TRBV28 and TRBJ1-2; 10 bases fit TRBD1. This CDR3 contains 13 residues. The germline V gene encodes CDR1 MDHEN and CDR2 SYDVKM. Trimming took 11 bases from V and 4 from J; bases not matched to a gene: 7. In DNA form, the CDR3 reads TGTGCCGGACGGGACAGGGGAGCCTATGGCTACACCTTC. Translating it yields CAGRDRGAYGYTF.

The rearrangement links TRBV7-9 to TRBJ1-6; no clear D gene. The CDR3 sequence is 12 residues long. Trimming removed 5 bases from V and 9 bases from J, with 8 bases in between. CDR1 is SEHNR and CDR2 is FQNEAQ in the germline V gene (reference sequence). CDR3 protein: CASSRSGSPLHF. For the CDR3, the DNA is TGTGCCAGCAGCCGAAGCGGTTCACCCCTCCACTTT.

This chain connects TRBV29-1 to TRBJ2-6, with 10 positions matching TRBD2. The germline V gene has CDR1 SQVTM and CDR2 ANQGSEA. V lost 6 bases, J lost 0 bases, and 5 bases stayed unmatched. The CDR3 sequence is 16 residues long. This CDR3 is CSVAGGNYSGANVLTF. CDR3 in DNA: TGCAGCGTAGCGGGGGGGAACTACTCTGGGGCCAACGTCCTGACTTTC.

The chain joins TRBV19 to TRBJ2-3; 9 bases line up with TRBD2. Germline V gene data show CDR1 as LNHDA and CDR2 as SQIVND (reference sequence). The CDR3 spans 15 residues. J lost 8 bases, V lost 0 bases, and 6 bases had no gene match. CDR3 amino acids: CASSIDAGGSATQYF. For the CDR3, the DNA is TGTGCCAGTAGTATAGATGCGGGAGGGTCAGCTACGCAGTATTTT. The full variable domain, with the rest looked up from reference TRBV19 and TRBJ2-3, is DGGITQSPKYLFRKEGQNVTLSCEQNLNHDAMYWYRQDPGQGLRLIYYSQIVNDFQKGDIAEGYSVSREKKESFPLTVTSAQKNPTAFYLCASSIDAGGSATQYFGPGTRLTVL.

This clone was counted only a few times. The rearrangement uses TRBV28 and TRBJ1-4, with no clear D. CDR1 and CDR2 (germline): MDHEN, SYDVKM. The CDR3 covers 14 residues. V lost 5 bases, J lost 6 bases, and 13 bases lay in between. The CDR3 protein is CASSPLLSYEKLFF. CDR3 nucleotide sequence: TGTGCCAGCAGTCCACTACTCTCTTATGAAAAACTGTTTTTT.

V is TRBV11-3 and J is TRBJ2-3; D is undetermined. CDR3 size: 16 residues. The germline V and J ends were trimmed by 5 bases and 2 bases, with 17 bases remaining between them. Germline CDR1 is SGHNT and CDR2 is YENEEA. DNA for the CDR3: TGTGCCAGCAGCACACCTCAGAAACCACCCACAGATACGCAGTATTTT. Protein product: CASSTPQKPPTDTQYF.

The J gene is TRBJ2-1, the V gene TRBV11-2; D might be TRBD2 (5 bases). Per the germline V gene, CDR1 is SGHAT and CDR2 is FQNNGV. This CDR3 comprises 13 residues. Trimming shortened V by 8 bases and J by 8 bases, and 16 bases separated the two germline ends. The DNA for the CDR3 is TGTGCCAGCCGACTACCCTTTTTGGATGAGCAGTTCTTC. Its translation is CASRLPFLDEQFF.

This clone was found a few times. The genes are TRBV19 and TRBJ1-5, with D possibly TRBD1 on 6 matching bases. V shed 1 base and J shed 1 base, with 20 bases lying between them. This CDR3 region has 19 residues. Germline values: CDR1 LNHDA, CDR2 SQIVND (reference sequence). This CDR3 reads CASSIGLSRGRVSNQPQHF. For the CDR3, the DNA is TGTGCCAGTAGTATAGGACTATCGAGGGGGAGAGTAAGCAATCAGCCCCAGCATTTT.

The chain recombines TRBV6-4 with TRBJ1-5; D uncertain. Germline-derived CDR1 and CDR2 are MRHNA and SNTAGT. Trimming left V 3 bases short and J 5 bases short, with 11 bases between. The CDR3 is made up of 14 amino acids. CDR3 in amino acids: CASSESGSHQPQHF. For the CDR3, the DNA is TGTGCCAGCAGTGAGTCCGGGTCCCATCAGCCCCAGCATTTT.

J is TRBJ2-7 and V is TRBV5-4; D uncertain. The CDR3 spans 13 residues. V was cut by 1 base and J by 5 bases, with 10 bases left in between. Germline CDR1 is SGHNT and CDR2 is YYREEE (reference sequence). The CDR3 nucleotides are TGTGCCAGCAGCTTGTACGGTATCCACGAGCAGTACTTC. Translated: CASSLYGIHEQYF.

The chain recombines TRBV28 with TRBJ1-5; TRBD1 is a possible D gene (6 bases). CDR3 length: 15 residues. V lost 4 bases and J 2 bases, leaving 12 bases between the germline ends. Germline loops: CDR1 MDHEN, CDR2 SYDVKM. The CDR3, as DNA: TGTGCCAGCAGTTCTGGGGGCGCGGGCAATCAGCCCCAGCATTTT. This gives the protein CASSSGGAGNQPQHF.

This clone appeared once. The V gene is TRBV19, the J gene TRBJ2-3; 10 bases match TRBD1. Germline CDR1 is LNHDA and CDR2 is SQIVND (reference sequence). This CDR3 contains 14 residues. The V gene end was trimmed by 4 bases and the J gene end by 3 bases; junction bases not matched to a gene: 1. CDR3: CASSRDRGTDTQYF. CDR3 coding DNA: TGTGCCAGTAGTAGGGACAGGGGAACAGATACGCAGTATTTT. Full variable domain (missing parts from reference TRBV19 and TRBJ2-3): DGGITQSPKYLFRKEGQNVTLSCEQNLNHDAMYWYRQDPGQGLRLIYYSQIVNDFQKGDIAEGYSVSREKKESFPLTVTSAQKNPTAFYLCASSRDRGTDTQYFGPGTRLTVL.

The V gene is TRBV2, the J gene TRBJ2-7; 7 bases fit TRBD1. The CDR3 sequence is 14 residues long. Germline trimming cut 6 bases from V and 2 bases from J; bases unmatched to any gene: 7. Looked up from germline, CDR1 is SNHLY and CDR2 is FYNNEI. CDR3 sequence reads: CASRVRGLTYEQYF. In nucleotides, the CDR3 is TGTGCCAGCAGAGTCAGGGGGTTGACCTACGAGCAGTACTTC.

V usage is TRBV7-2 and J usage is TRBJ2-7; TRBD2 might be the D (6 bases). CDR1 is SGHTA, CDR2 FQGNSA, per germline. V gave up 3 bases and J gave up 0 bases, with 9 bases separating them. This CDR3 has 14 amino acids. The CDR3: CASSFRDSSYEQYF. CDR3 coding DNA: TGTGCCAGCAGCTTCCGGGACTCCTCCTACGAGCAGTACTTC.

The chain has TRBV28 and TRBJ1-2; D possibly corresponds to TRBD1 (6 bases). Trimming removed 3 bases from V and 7 bases from J, with 12 bases in between. There are 13 residues in the CDR3. Germline V gene lookup returns CDR1 MDHEN and CDR2 SYDVKM. CDR3 nucleotide sequence: TGTGCCAGCAGTTTTACAAGGGGGGGTGGCTACACCTTC. Translating gives CASSFTRGGGYTF.

The V and J genes are TRBV5-1 and TRBJ1-4; D is undetermined. The germline V gene encodes CDR1 SGHRS and CDR2 YFSETQ. This CDR3 has 12 residues. V lost 5 bases to trimming and J lost 7 bases, with 9 bases between them. The CDR3 nucleotides read TGCGCCAGCAGGGGCAGGTTTGAAAAACTGTTTTTT. Translation: CASRGRFEKLFF.

The chain is built from TRBV19 and TRBJ2-3, with 7 bases aligning to TRBD1. The V and J ends lost 3 bases and 2 bases, in that order; junction bases with no gene match: 8. CDR3 size: 16 residues. Germline V gene data show CDR1 as LNHDA and CDR2 as SQIVND (reference sequence). The CDR3 DNA reads as TGTGCCAGTAGTATTAAACAGGGGAAAAACACAGATACGCAGTATTTT. This translates into CASSIKQGKNTDTQYF.

This chain connects TRBV4-1 to TRBJ1-2, with D tentatively TRBD1 (5 bases). Germline CDR1 is MGHRA and CDR2 is YSYEKL. The CDR3 sequence is 17 residues long. The V end was cut by 0 bases, the J end by 2 bases, with 16 bases between. CDR3 region: CASSQDAQGLANYGYTF. The CDR3 bases are TGCGCCAGCAGCCAAGACGCGCAGGGCTTGGCGAACTATGGCTACACCTTC.